The 24 T cell receptor beta chains in this list originate from one sample, sequenced in a study of technical replicates of blood from several donors. TCRdb's copy holds only in-frame clones and misses some; the assay was immunoSEQ multiplex PCR. The sample consists of about 80,000 clones, 80% to 95% of them appearing once. The sequenced sample consisted of T cells isolated from PBMCs. Receptors were obtained from a human donor in good health.

The V gene is TRBV18, the J gene TRBJ1-5; tentative D call: TRBD1 (5 bases). The V gene's germline CDR1 is KGHSH and CDR2 LQKENI. V lost 2 bases, J lost 3 bases, and 8 bases lay in between. The CDR3 covers 14 residues. CDR3 sequence: CASSPTGLNQPQHF. The CDR3 DNA follows: TGTGCCAGCTCACCAACAGGCCTCAATCAGCCCCAGCATTTT.

The V call is TRBV9, the J call TRBJ2-2; unclear D gene. Trimming took off 0 bases at V and 7 bases at J, with 4 bases between the two ends. CDR3 length: 12 residues. Germline CDR1 reads SGDLS; CDR2 reads YYNGEE. CDR3 in DNA: TGTGCCAGCAGCGTAGGTCTCGGGGAGCTGTTTTTT. Translated: CASSVGLGELFF.

This rearrangement joins TRBV7-2 to TRBJ2-1; TRBD2 agrees at 10 bases. V dropped 6 bases and J dropped 8; count of bases not matched to a gene: 10. Per germline, CDR1 SGHTA and CDR2 FQGNSA. This CDR3 spans 15 amino acids. In DNA, the CDR3 is TGTGCCAGCAGGTGGGCTAGCGGGAGCGTCCATGAGCAGTTCTTC. Encoded protein: CASRWASGSVHEQFF.

This CDR3 is CSAVSNYEQYF. Written as DNA, the CDR3 is TGCAGTGCGGTCTCTAATTACGAGCAGTACTTC. The V call is TRBV20-1, the J call TRBJ2-7; D call uncertain. Germline V CDR1 and CDR2: DFQATT, SNEGSKA (reference sequence). The CDR3 is 11 amino acids. The ends were cut back, 6 bases at V and 4 bases at J, with 10 bases in the middle.

This clone was seen just once. The V gene is TRBV7-8, the J gene TRBJ2-1, with 7 bases identical to TRBD2. The germline gives CDR1 SGHVS, CDR2 FQNEAQ. V gave up 5 bases and J gave up 2 bases; unmatched junction bases: 9. The CDR3 runs 16 residues. CDR3 bases: TGTGCCAGCAGCAAAGAGGGGAGGGCCACCTACAATGAGCAGTTCTTC. Translated: CASSKEGRATYNEQFF.

Comment on this clone: This sample includes further DNA sequences coding for the same CDR3. This chain links TRBV27 with TRBJ2-1; D not certain. This CDR3 has 11 residues. Germline V gives CDR1 MNHEY, CDR2 SMNVEV (reference sequence). Trimming took off 3 bases at V and 6 bases at J, with 3 bases between the two ends. CDR3 sequence reads: CASSFGNEQFF. The CDR3 DNA sequence: TGTGCCAGCAGTTTCGGCAATGAGCAGTTCTTC.

The chain couples TRBV14 to TRBJ2-7, with D unresolved. CDR1 and CDR2 (germline): SGHDN, FVKESK. The length of the CDR3 is 12 residues. V was shortened by 4 bases and J by 2 bases, with 6 bases between the two germline ends. The CDR3 bases are TGTGCCAGCAGCCCGGTCGCCTACGAGCAGTACTTC. Amino acids: CASSPVAYEQYF.

This chain links TRBV9 with TRBJ2-5; 10 bases align to TRBD2. Germline CDR1 reads SGDLS; CDR2 reads YYNGEE. The CDR3 loop spans 14 amino acids. V dropped 3 bases and J dropped 3; count of bases not matched to a gene: 2. The DNA for the CDR3 is TGTGCCAGCAGCGAAGGACTAGCGGAAGAGACCCAGTACTTC. Translation gives CASSEGLAEETQYF.

The J gene is TRBJ2-1, the V gene TRBV2; D perhaps matches TRBD2 (6 bases). Germline V gene lookup returns CDR1 SNHLY and CDR2 FYNNEI. V was shortened by 7 bases and J by 8 bases, with 12 bases between the two germline ends. The length of the CDR3 is 12 residues. Written as DNA, the CDR3 is TGTGCCAGCAACCCGGGGAGGTATGAGCAGTTCTTC. Protein: CASNPGRYEQFF. The full variable domain, with the rest looked up from reference TRBV2 and TRBJ2-1, is EPEVTQTPSHQVTQMGQEVILRCVPISNHLYFYWYRQILGQKVEFLVSFYNNEISEKSEIFDDQFSVERPDGSNFTLKIRSTKLEDSAMYFCASNPGRYEQFFGPGTRLTVL.

V and J are TRBV1 and TRBJ2-7; the D call TRBD1 from the table was never checked on the DNA. TRBV1 is marked as a pseudogene. This CDR3 is built from 16 residues. This CDR3 is CTSSPDRGKGPYEQYF. The DNA for the CDR3 is TGCACCAGCAGCCCCGACCGAGGCAAGGGGCCTTACGAGCAGTACTTC.

The sample holds one count of this clone. V gene TRBV7-2 combines with J gene TRBJ2-1, with TRBD2 as a possible D gene (6 bases). With 1 base removed from V and 1 base from J, the gap between germline ends came to 8 bases. Germline values: CDR1 SGHTA, CDR2 FQGNSA. This CDR3 is built from 15 residues. The CDR3 DNA follows: TGTGCCAGCAGCTTAGGACTAGAATCCTACAATGAGCAGTTCTTC. Translated: CASSLGLESYNEQFF.

The rearrangement uses TRBV10-3 and TRBJ2-7, with 7 bases lining up with TRBD1. Germline lookup yields CDR1 ENHRY and CDR2 SYGVKD. The CDR3 loop spans 14 amino acids. Losses at the gene ends were 7 bases for V and 4 bases for J; bases not matched to a gene: 10. CDR3 coding DNA: TGTGCCATCACGACCGACAGGGAGCTTTACGAGCAGTACTTC. The encoded protein is CAITTDRELYEQYF.

The CDR3 spells CASSSGLAGTGELFF. CDR3 bases: TGCGCCAGCAGCTCCGGACTAGCGGGCACCGGGGAGCTGTTTTTT. This chain connects TRBV5-1 to TRBJ2-2; 11 bases align to TRBD2. The V gene end was trimmed by 3 bases and the J gene end by 4 bases; junction bases not matched to a gene: 2. The CDR3 has 15 residues. CDR1 is SGHRS and CDR2 is YFSETQ in the germline V gene.

The chain carries TRBV2 and TRBJ1-4; D gene uncertain. This CDR3 has 15 amino acids. V was pared by 2 bases and J by 5 bases, with 12 bases between. Germline V lookup: CDR1 SNHLY, CDR2 FYNNEI. CDR3 DNA: TGTGCCAGCAGTGAACAGAGAGGGATAAATGAAAAACTGTTTTTT. As protein: CASSEQRGINEKLFF.

This clone was detected only a few times. The chain combines TRBV29-1 with TRBJ1-1, with TRBD1 identical over 10 bases. CDR1 is SQVTM, CDR2 ANQGSEA, per germline. The CDR3 extends over 13 amino acids. The V gene end was trimmed by 6 bases and the J gene end by 6 bases; junction bases not matched to a gene: 7. The CDR3 DNA follows: TGCAGCGTGGGACAGGGGAGTCTTTCTGAAGCTTTCTTT. Translated: CSVGQGSLSEAFF.

This clone appeared once. The chain links TRBV11-2 to TRBJ1-2; weak D call: TRBD1 (5 bases). Germline-derived CDR1 and CDR2 are SGHAT and FQNNGV. The CDR3 sequence is 13 residues long. The V gene lost 2 bases and the J gene lost 8 bases, with 12 bases spanning the gap. As DNA, the CDR3 is TGTGCCAGCAGCTTATTCCAGGGAATAGGCTACACCTTC. Translated: CASSLFQGIGYTF. Together with reference TRBV11-2 and TRBJ1-2, the CDR3 gives the full variable domain: EAGVAQSPRYKIIEKRQSVAFWCNPISGHATLYWYQQILGQGPKLLIQFQNNGVVDDSQLPKDRFSAERLKGVDSTLKIQPAKLEDSAVYLCASSLFQGIGYTFGSGTRLTVV.

The chain carries TRBV7-3 and TRBJ2-1; D may be TRBD2 (7 bases). The V gene's germline CDR1 is SGHTA and CDR2 FQGTGA. The CDR3 loop spans 14 amino acids. Trimming pared 2 bases from V and 9 bases from J, leaving 14 bases between. CDR3 in DNA: TGTGCCAGCAGCTTATTAGGGGGGGGAGTTGAGCAGTTCTTC. Its translation: CASSLLGGGVEQFF.

As DNA, the CDR3 is TGTGCCTGGAGGGGGACAGGGAGATATGGCTACACCTTC. This gives the protein CAWRGTGRYGYTF. The gene calls are TRBV30 and TRBJ1-2; 9 nucleotides line up with TRBD1. Germline CDR1 reads GTSNPN; CDR2 reads SVGIG (reference sequence). This CDR3 is built from 13 residues. Trimming cost V 3 bases and J 5 bases; bases outside gene matches: 4.

The CDR3 sequence is CAWSVTGLFNQPQHF. The CDR3 DNA reads as TGTGCCTGGAGTGTAACAGGGTTATTCAATCAGCCCCAGCATTTT. The chain carries TRBV30 and TRBJ1-5, with a possible D match to TRBD1 (6 bases). The CDR3 spans 15 residues. The ends were cut back, 0 bases at V and 3 bases at J, with 12 bases in the middle. Germline CDR1 reads GTSNPN; CDR2 reads SVGIG (reference sequence).

DNA for the CDR3: TGCGCCAGCAGCCCGAGACTAGCGGGAGGAGTTAGTGAGCAGTTCTTC. Its translation: CASSPRLAGGVSEQFF. V and J are TRBV5-1 and TRBJ2-1; 13 bases are shared with TRBD2. CDR1 SGHRS and CDR2 YFSETQ come from the germline V gene. This CDR3 comprises 16 residues. Germline trimming cut 4 bases from V and 9 bases from J; bases unmatched to any gene: 10.

Regarding this clone: One end of the junction varies from germline; a read error may be responsible. The chain recombines TRBV7-7 with TRBJ2-2; the D gene is possibly TRBD1 (6 bases). This CDR3 has 15 residues. Germline V CDR1 and CDR2: SSHAT, FNYEAQ (reference sequence). CDR3 residues: CASSSGTKNTGELFF. DNA for the CDR3: TGTGCTAGCAGCTCCGGGACAAAGAACACCGGGGAGCTGTTTTTT.

The rearrangement links TRBV7-2 to TRBJ2-7, with D possibly being TRBD1 (5 bases). The germline V gene has CDR1 SGHTA and CDR2 FQGNSA. CDR3 length equals 15 residues. V was shortened by 1 base and J by 3 bases, with 13 bases between the two germline ends. The chain's CDR3 is CASSLEWFRGYEQYF. As DNA, the CDR3 is TGTGCCAGCAGCTTAGAGTGGTTTAGGGGCTACGAGCAGTACTTC.

The chain is built from TRBV27 and TRBJ2-2; D may be TRBD1 (6 bases). Germline values: CDR1 MNHEY, CDR2 SMNVEV (reference sequence). The CDR3 runs 13 residues. With 10 bases removed from V and 3 bases from J, the gap between germline ends came to 12 bases. The CDR3 region is CATGTLHTGELFF. In DNA, the CDR3 is TGTGCCACCGGGACACTTCACACCGGGGAGCTGTTTTTT.

J is TRBJ1-5 and V is TRBV5-1, with D possibly TRBD1 on 6 matching bases. The CDR3 extends over 14 amino acids. Trimming stripped 0 bases from V and 7 bases from J, with 11 bases between. The germline V gene encodes CDR1 SGHRS and CDR2 YFSETQ. The CDR3, as DNA: TGCGCCAGCAGCTTGGGGGGGCTGGGGCAGCCCCAGCATTTT. Its protein is CASSLGGLGQPQHF.